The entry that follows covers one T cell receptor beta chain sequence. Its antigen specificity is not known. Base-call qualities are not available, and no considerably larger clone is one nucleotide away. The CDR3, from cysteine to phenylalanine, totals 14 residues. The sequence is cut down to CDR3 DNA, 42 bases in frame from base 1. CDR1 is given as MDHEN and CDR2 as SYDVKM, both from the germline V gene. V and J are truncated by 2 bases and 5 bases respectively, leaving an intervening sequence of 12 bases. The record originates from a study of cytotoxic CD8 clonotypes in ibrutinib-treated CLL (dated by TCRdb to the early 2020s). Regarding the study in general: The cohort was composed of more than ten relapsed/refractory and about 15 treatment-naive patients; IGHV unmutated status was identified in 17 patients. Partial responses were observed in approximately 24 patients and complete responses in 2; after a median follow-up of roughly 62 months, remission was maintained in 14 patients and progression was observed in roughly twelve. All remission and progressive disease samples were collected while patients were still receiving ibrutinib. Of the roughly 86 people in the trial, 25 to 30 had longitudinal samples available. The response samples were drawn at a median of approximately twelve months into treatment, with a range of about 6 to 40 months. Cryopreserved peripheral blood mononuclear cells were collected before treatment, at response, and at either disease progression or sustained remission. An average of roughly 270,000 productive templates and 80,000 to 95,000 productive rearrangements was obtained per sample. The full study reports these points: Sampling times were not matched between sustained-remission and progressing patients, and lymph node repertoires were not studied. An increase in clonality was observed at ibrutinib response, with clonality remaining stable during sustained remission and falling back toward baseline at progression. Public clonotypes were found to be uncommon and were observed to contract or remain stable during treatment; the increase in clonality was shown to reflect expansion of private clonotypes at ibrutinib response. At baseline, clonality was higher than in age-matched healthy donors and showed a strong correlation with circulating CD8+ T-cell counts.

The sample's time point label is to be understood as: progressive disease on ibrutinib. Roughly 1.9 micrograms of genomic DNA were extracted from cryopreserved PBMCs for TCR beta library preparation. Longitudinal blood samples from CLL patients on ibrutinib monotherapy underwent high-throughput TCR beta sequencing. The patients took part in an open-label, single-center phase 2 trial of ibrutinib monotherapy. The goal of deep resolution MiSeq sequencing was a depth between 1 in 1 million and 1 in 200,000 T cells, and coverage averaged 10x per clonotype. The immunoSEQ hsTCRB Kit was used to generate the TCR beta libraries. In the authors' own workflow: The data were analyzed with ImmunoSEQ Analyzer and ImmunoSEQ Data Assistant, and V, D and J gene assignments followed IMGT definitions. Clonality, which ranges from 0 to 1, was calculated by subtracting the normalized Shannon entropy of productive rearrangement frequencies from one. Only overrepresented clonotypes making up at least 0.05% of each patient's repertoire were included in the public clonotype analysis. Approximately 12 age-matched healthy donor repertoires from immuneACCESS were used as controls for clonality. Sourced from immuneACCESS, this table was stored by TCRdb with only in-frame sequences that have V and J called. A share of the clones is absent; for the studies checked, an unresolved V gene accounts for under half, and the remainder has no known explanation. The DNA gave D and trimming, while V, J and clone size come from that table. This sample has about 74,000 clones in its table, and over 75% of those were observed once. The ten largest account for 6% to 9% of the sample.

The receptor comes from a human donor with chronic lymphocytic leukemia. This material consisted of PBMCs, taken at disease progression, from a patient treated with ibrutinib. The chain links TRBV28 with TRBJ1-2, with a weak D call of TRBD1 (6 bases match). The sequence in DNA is TGTGCCAGCAGTTTAGGGACCACAGGGTATGGCTACACCTTC. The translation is CASSLGTTGYGYTF.